Each of the 10 T cell receptor beta chains below was sequenced from the same sample in a study of blood T cell repertoires in COVID-19. Profiling relied on immunoSEQ multiplex PCR, and the TCRdb table lists in-frame clones only, not all of them. The data contain 95,000 to 120,000 clones, 75% to 90% of them singletons. Sequencing was done on a sample of peripheral blood. These receptors came from a woman aged 60 to 75 with COVID-19, enrolled during active disease.

V usage is TRBV2 and J usage is TRBJ1-5, with 11 bases lining up with TRBD1. Germline V lookup: CDR1 SNHLY, CDR2 FYNNEI. Trimming at V came to 6 bases and at J to 6 bases, leaving 10 bases not matched to a gene. The CDR3 loop spans 16 amino acids. The CDR3, as DNA: TGTGCCAGCAGGGAATACGGGACAGGGGGTATTCAGCCCCAGCATTTT. It is translated as CASREYGTGGIQPQHF.

This clone was counted at least ten times. The rearrangement joins TRBV11-1 to TRBJ2-5; D gene unclear. Germline CDR1 and CDR2: SGHAT and FQDESV (reference sequence). The CDR3 has 13 amino acids. The V end lost 1 base, the J end lost 5 bases, and 8 bases lay between the germline ends. The chain's CDR3 is CASSLGLAETQYF. The CDR3 bases are TGTGCCAGCAGCTTAGGACTGGCGGAGACCCAGTACTTC.

In this sample, this clone turned up a few times. This chain's CDR3 is CASGTGFHQPQHF. In DNA, the CDR3 is TGTGCCAGCGGGACAGGGTTTCATCAGCCCCAGCATTTT. The chain links TRBV28 to TRBJ1-5, with 9 positions matching TRBD1. V lost 8 bases and J lost 5; bases outside the gene matches: 4. Germline V gene data show CDR1 as MDHEN and CDR2 as SYDVKM. This CDR3 spans 13 amino acids. The full variable domain, rest sourced from reference TRBV28 and TRBJ1-5, is DVKVTQSSRYLVKRTGEKVFLECVQDMDHENMFWYRQDPGLGLRLIYFSYDVKMKEKGDIPEGYSVSREKKERFSLILESASTNQTSMYLCASGTGFHQPQHFGDGTRLSIL.

This chain joins TRBV30 and TRBJ1-1, with 12 bases fitting TRBD1. The CDR3 has 13 amino acids. With 4 bases clipped from V and 11 bases from J, the junction kept 8 bases outside the gene matches. The germline CDR1 and CDR2 sequences are GTSNPN and SVGIG (reference sequence). The CDR3 DNA follows: TGTGCCTGGAAGGGGGACAGGGGGCTTTTGGCTTTCTTT. As protein: CAWKGDRGLLAFF.

The genes are TRBV10-3 and TRBJ2-3, with D possibly TRBD2 on 6 matching bases. The germline gives CDR1 ENHRY, CDR2 SYGVKD. Trimming shortened V by 3 bases and J by 10 bases, and 14 bases separated the two germline ends. This CDR3 is built from 13 residues. The CDR3 region is CAISDSEGMAQYF. CDR3 DNA: TGTGCCATCAGTGACTCGGAGGGGATGGCGCAGTATTTT.

This clone was seen more than once but under ten times. The chain recombines TRBV29-1 with TRBJ1-1; 11 bases are a match to TRBD1. J was trimmed by 5 bases and V by 6 bases; bases with no gene match: 5. Germline V gene lookup returns CDR1 SQVTM and CDR2 ANQGSEA. The CDR3 runs to 13 residues. CDR3 region: CSVGTGGGTEAFF. The CDR3 DNA reads as TGCAGCGTCGGGACAGGGGGAGGAACTGAAGCTTTCTTT.

The V call is TRBV6-2 or TRBV6-3, the J call TRBJ1-1; 7 bases fit TRBD1. Germline V CDR1 and CDR2: MNHEY, SVGEGT. The CDR3 is 16 residues long. Trimming at V came to 4 bases and at J to 1 base, leaving 9 bases not matched to a gene. CDR3 protein: CASSSYWDRKNTEAFF. CDR3 DNA sequence: TGTGCCAGCAGTTCTTATTGGGACAGAAAGAACACTGAAGCTTTCTTT.

This sequence joins TRBV9 and TRBJ2-1; the match to TRBD1 covers 8 bases. V shed 4 bases, J shed 8 bases, and the junction held 8 bases outside the gene matches. Germline V gene lookup returns CDR1 SGDLS and CDR2 YYNGEE. This CDR3 region has 14 residues. CDR3 nucleotide sequence: TGTGCCAGCAGCCCACGGACAGGGCGGGATGAGCAGTTCTTC. Encoded protein: CASSPRTGRDEQFF.

V is TRBV5-1 and J is TRBJ1-3, with 9 bases that match TRBD1. The CDR3 has 13 residues. Germline lookup yields CDR1 SGHRS and CDR2 YFSETQ. With V trimmed by 4 bases and J by 8 bases, 4 bases remained unmatched. CDR3 sequence (DNA): TGCGCCAGCAGCAAGGGACAGGGTGACACCATATATTTT. This codes for CASSKGQGDTIYF.

This chain connects TRBV29-1 to TRBJ1-5, with D possibly matching TRBD1 (6 bases). CDR3 length: 13 amino acids. With 1 base removed from V and 2 bases from J, the gap between germline ends came to 6 bases. Germline V CDR1 and CDR2: SQVTM, ANQGSEA. This chain's CDR3 is CSVEGGRNQPQHF. The DNA for the CDR3 is TGCAGCGTTGAAGGGGGGCGCAATCAGCCCCAGCATTTT.